This entry lists 13 T cell receptor beta chains sequenced from one sample in a study of blood T cells in healthy people across ages. Primed by a sample-barcoded 5' primer and a J-beta primer mix, a second PCR proceeded for 7 to 11 cycles. Via MiXCR, TCRdb re-called the 5' RACE reads, giving one row per CDR3 protein. The table shows 780,000 or so distinct CDR3 sequences, with about 56% occurring only once. Source material: blood. All receptors come from a man between 40 and 49 years old in good health.

This clonotype was seen only a few times. This rearrangement joins TRBV5-1 to TRBJ1-2; 9 nucleotides match TRBD1. The germline gives CDR1 SGHRS, CDR2 YFSETQ. V trimming: 5 bases; J trimming: 2 bases; junction bases outside the gene matches: 4. CDR3 length: 14 residues. In DNA, the CDR3 is TGCGCCAGCAGGCGCGACAGGGGGAACTATGGCTACACCTTC. This gives the protein CASRRDRGNYGYTF.

This clonotype was found many times. V gene TRBV29-1 combines with J gene TRBJ2-5; D is perhaps TRBD1 (5 bases). From germline, CDR1 is SQVTM and CDR2 ANQGSEA. CDR3 size: 13 residues. Trimming left V 4 bases short and J 5 bases short, with 14 bases between. This CDR3 is CSVGRQGLETQYF. In DNA form, the CDR3 reads TGCAGCGTTGGAAGGCAGGGCCTCGAGACCCAGTACTTC.

This chain joins TRBV24-1 and TRBJ1-2; 7 bases are shared with TRBD1. This CDR3 is 15 amino acids long. V was pared by 1 base and J by 2 bases, with 3 bases of the junction left unmatched. Germline CDR1 is KGHDR and CDR2 is SFDVKD. CDR3 amino acids: CATSDFATGNYGYTF. The CDR3 coding sequence is TGTGCCACCAGTGATTTCGCGACAGGGAACTATGGCTACACCTTC.

This clonotype was seen a few times. The rearrangement joins TRBV7-9 to TRBJ2-5; D is possibly TRBD1 or TRBD2 (5 bases each). The CDR3 has 19 residues. Germline-derived CDR1 and CDR2 are SEHNR and FQNEAQ (reference sequence). V lost 3 bases and J lost 1, with 24 bases in between. The CDR3 DNA follows: TGTGCCAGCAGCTTTTACGGGATAAGCCGAGGGGCCGTCCAAGAGACCCAGTACTTC. Amino acids: CASSFYGISRGAVQETQYF. Filled out from reference TRBV7-9 and TRBJ2-5, the complete variable domain reads DTGVSQNPRHKITKRGQNVTFRCDPISEHNRLYWYRQTLGQGPEFLTYFQNEAQLEKSRLLSDRFSAERPKGSFSTLEIQRTEQGDSAMYLCASSFYGISRGAVQETQYFGPGTRLLVL.

The rearrangement uses TRBV11-2 and TRBJ1-2; no reliable D call. Trimming removed 6 bases at V and 6 bases at J, with 11 bases between. Germline V gene sequence: CDR1 SGHAT, CDR2 FQNNGV. The CDR3 runs 12 residues. CDR3 nucleotides: TGTGCCAGCAGTTGGACGAGTAATGGCTACACCTTC. Translation: CASSWTSNGYTF.

This clonotype was seen more than once but under ten times. The chain employs TRBV4-3 and TRBJ2-4, with 9 bases fitting TRBD2. The J call may be faulty, since TRBJ2-7 better matches the DNA end. Germline assignment: CDR1 LGHNA and CDR2 YSLEER. The CDR3 has 15 amino acids. This CDR3 is CASSQDGGRASEQYF. CDR3 sequence (DNA): TGCGCCAGCAGCCAAGACGGCGGGAGGGCCAGCGAGCAGTACTTC.

The chain's CDR3 is CASSLQPQGRESTDTQYF. In nucleotides, the CDR3 is TGTGCCAGCAGCTTACAGCCCCAAGGGCGGGAGAGCACAGATACGCAGTATTTT. This chain joins TRBV7-2 and TRBJ2-3, with TRBD2 matching over 7 bases. V gave up 2 bases and J gave up 0 bases; unmatched junction bases: 11. This CDR3 has 18 amino acids. CDR1 SGHTA and CDR2 FQGNSA come from the germline V gene.

The chain uses TRBV28 and TRBJ2-1, with a tentative D call TRBD1 (5 bases). V was clipped by 5 bases and J by 0 bases, with 14 bases between them. Germline lookup yields CDR1 MDHEN and CDR2 SYDVKM. The CDR3 runs to 16 residues. CDR3 loop: CASSPTGGSSYNEQFF. The CDR3 DNA reads as TGTGCCAGCAGTCCTACAGGTGGAAGCTCCTACAATGAGCAGTTCTTC. The full variable domain, its missing parts supplied by reference TRBV28 and TRBJ2-1, is DVKVTQSSRYLVKRTGEKVFLECVQDMDHENMFWYRQDPGLGLRLIYFSYDVKMKEKGDIPEGYSVSREKKERFSLILESASTNQTSMYLCASSPTGGSSYNEQFFGPGTRLTVL.

V and J are TRBV5-1 and TRBJ2-3, with TRBD2 matching 12 bases. Germline CDR1 SGHRS, CDR2 YFSETQ. The CDR3 is made up of 18 amino acids. V dropped 4 bases and J dropped 1; count of bases not matched to a gene: 10. The CDR3 coding sequence is TGCGCCAGCAGCGGAATTATGACTAGCGGGGGTGGCACAGATACGCAGTATTTT. It translates to CASSGIMTSGGGTDTQYF.

Remarks on this clonotype: Compared with germline, one end of the junction differs, possibly owing to a read error. This rearrangement joins TRBV28 to TRBJ1-5; 9 bases map to TRBD1. From germline, CDR1 is MDHEN and CDR2 SYDVKM. The CDR3 has 20 amino acids. Here the CDR3 reads CASRLHPGTGTIYSNQPQHF. The CDR3 DNA sequence: TGTGCCAGCAGACTACACCCCGGGACAGGGACAATTTATAGCAATCAGCCTCAGCATTTT.

V gene TRBV5-1 combines with J gene TRBJ2-7; a possible D gene is TRBD1 (6 bases). Germline V gene lookup returns CDR1 SGHRS and CDR2 YFSETQ. Trimming pared 4 bases from V and 4 bases from J, leaving 15 bases between. CDR3 length: 14 amino acids. Written as DNA, the CDR3 is TGCGCCAGCAGCACAGGGTTGGTGGGATACGAGCAGTACTTC. This codes for CASSTGLVGYEQYF. Variable domain in full (rest from reference TRBV5-1 and TRBJ2-7): KAGVTQTPRYLIKTRGQQVTLSCSPISGHRSVSWYQQTPGQGLQFLFEYFSETQRNKGNFPGRFSGRQFSNSRSEMNVSTLELGDSALYLCASSTGLVGYEQYFGPGTRLTVT.

This clonotype was seen a handful of times. This chain joins TRBV20-1 and TRBJ2-7; 11 bases are shared with TRBD1. J lost 2 bases, V lost 1 base, and 4 bases had no gene match. This CDR3 region has 15 residues. The germline V gene has CDR1 DFQATT and CDR2 SNEGSKA (reference sequence). The CDR3 loop reads CSARGRDRGAYEQYF. The CDR3 region has the DNA TGCAGTGCTAGAGGCCGGGACAGGGGGGCCTACGAGCAGTACTTC.

The chain links TRBV4-3 to TRBJ2-5; D remains unclear. This CDR3 spans 13 amino acids. Germline-derived CDR1 and CDR2 are LGHNA and YSLEER. V lost 4 bases and J lost 11, with 17 bases in between. For the CDR3, the DNA is TGCGCCAGCAGCCTTGTCCCCCAAAGTGAGCAGTACTTC. Translating gives CASSLVPQSEQYF.